The clone carrying this TCR beta chain was counted ten times or more. This record comes from a study of regulatory T cells in long-lasting Graves disease. Across the whole study: Graves' patients, newly diagnosed, had taken antithyroid drugs under 3 months.

Time point denoted: newly diagnosed GD, antithyroid drugs for less than 3 months. Isolated PBMC RNA provided the starting material for the TCR library. Arm-PCR of CDR3 regions and iRepertoire HTBI primers were the basis on which TCR beta libraries were built. TCRdb analysed the multiplex PCR reads with MiXCR anew, one entry per CDR3 protein. The sample includes about 350,000 distinct CDR3 sequences, about 16% of them seen just once. The V gene lost 3 bases and the J gene lost 5 bases, with 23 bases spanning the gap. Looked up from germline, CDR1 is MNHGY and CDR2 is SVAAGI. CDR3 length: 17 residues. The sample was also linked to a second study, of T cells in Graves' hyperthyroidism and ophthalmopathy. That investigation notes: The HTBI primer set served for first-round RT-PCR of the TCR CDR3.

The sequenced sample was peripheral blood mononuclear cells (PBMCs), obtained at new diagnosis, from a patient treated with antithyroid drugs. This sequence originates from a woman between 18 and 30 years old with Graves disease. The chain combines TRBV6-9 with TRBJ2-7; possible D gene TRBD1, 7 bases. DNA for the CDR3: TGTGCCAGCAGTTACTTAAGGGGGCGGCCGGGGGAAGACGAGCAGTACTTC. Translating gives CASSYLRGRPGEDEQYF.